The sequence of this T cell receptor beta chain was determined in a study of blood T cells in healthy people across ages. PCR was performed a second time for about 7 to 11 cycles using a sample-barcoded 5' primer and a J-beta primer mix. One entry per CDR3 protein results from TCRdb running MiXCR on the 5' RACE reads. The sample records 1.4 million to 1.5 million distinct CDR3 sequences, roughly 40% being singletons. The CDR3 loop spans 16 amino acids. CDR1 and CDR2 from the germline V gene are SGHTA and FQGNSA. Deletions cut 0 bases from V and 2 bases from J, with 12 bases between. Worth noting for this clonotype: What it binds is not known.

Overall study findings and caveats: Naive T cell percentage showed a strong correlation with the diversity of TCR beta.

The origin of this receptor is a young woman in good health. Sequences were obtained from blood. The V and J genes are TRBV7-2 and TRBJ2-3; D may match TRBD1 or TRBD2 (5 bases each). This CDR3 reads CASSLAGDHHTDTQYF. CDR3 DNA: TGTGCCAGCAGCTTAGCGGGGGACCACCACACAGATACGCAGTATTTT. Filled out from reference TRBV7-2 and TRBJ2-3, the complete variable domain reads GAGVSQSPSNKVTEKGKDVELRCDPISGHTALYWYRQSLGQGLEFLIYFQGNSAPDKSGLPSDRFSAERTGGSVSTLTIQRTQQEDSAVYLCASSLAGDHHTDTQYFGPGTRLTVL.